One and the same sample provided the 28 T cell receptor beta chains below, sequenced in a study of shared clonotypes between healthy human individuals. Some clones are missing from TCRdb's copy, which holds only in-frame ones; the method was immunoSEQ multiplex PCR. The data show 150,000 to 200,000 clones, roughly 70% seen once. Sequencing used memory CD4+ T cells sorted from blood. Subset defined: CD45RA-negative fraction. All receptors come from a man aged 25-40 years in good health.

V and J are TRBV10-3 and TRBJ2-7; 12 bases are shared with TRBD2. CDR3 length: 12 amino acids. CDR1 and CDR2 from the germline V gene are ENHRY and SYGVKD. The CDR3: CAISDASGRAAV. In nucleotides, the CDR3 is TGTGCCATCAGTGACGCTAGCGGGAGGGCCGCGGTC.

This clone appeared once. The chain carries TRBV13 and TRBJ2-7; D perhaps matches TRBD2 (6 bases). V was trimmed by 6 bases and J by 5 bases, leaving 29 bases between them. CDR1 and CDR2 (germline): PRHDT, FYEKMQ (reference sequence). This CDR3 has 18 residues. CDR3 amino acids: CASRSKAGSGWGSDEQYF. CDR3 nucleotides: TGTGCCAGCAGATCTAAGGCCGGGAGCGGTTGGGGTAGTGACGAGCAGTACTTC. Variable domain in full (rest from reference TRBV13 and TRBJ2-7): AAGVIQSPRHLIKEKRETATLKCYPIPRHDTVYWYQQGPGQDPQFLISFYEKMQSDKGSIPDRFSAQQFSDYHSELNMSSLELGDSALYFCASRSKAGSGWGSDEQYFGPGTRLTVT.

The CDR3 reads CASSLVAGLNYEQYF. DNA of the CDR3: TGCGCCAGCAGCTTGGTTGCGGGATTAAACTACGAGCAGTACTTC. The V and J genes are TRBV5-1 and TRBJ2-7; D perhaps matches TRBD2 (6 bases). In germline, CDR1 is SGHRS, CDR2 YFSETQ. V gave up 0 bases and J gave up 3 bases, with 13 bases separating them. The CDR3 spans 15 residues.

With regard to this clone: Being one base from a much bigger clone, this may be a read error. Other nucleotide sequences from this sample produce the same CDR3. The chain is built from TRBV11-3 and TRBJ2-6, with D perhaps being TRBD1 or TRBD2 (5 bases each). The length of the CDR3 is 17 residues. Germline V lookup: CDR1 SGHNT, CDR2 YENEEA. The CDR3 spells CASSLSGAASGANVLTF. CDR3 nucleotides: TGTGCCAGCAGCTTATCCGGGGCGGCCTCTGGGGCCAACGTCCTGACTTTT.

J is TRBJ2-2 and V is TRBV5-6; 7 bases map to TRBD1. V lost 3 bases and J lost 7; bases outside the gene matches: 12. This CDR3 has 16 amino acids. CDR1 SGHDT and CDR2 YYEEEE come from the germline V gene. The CDR3 loop is CASSSGTVLVHGELFF. The CDR3 coding sequence is TGTGCCAGCAGCTCAGGGACAGTCTTGGTTCACGGGGAGCTGTTTTTT.

CDR3 region: CASSQATGTYEQYF. The CDR3 nucleotides are TGCGCCAGCAGCCAAGCCACCGGGACCTACGAGCAGTACTTC. The J gene is TRBJ2-7, the V gene TRBV4-3; TRBD2 might be the D (5 bases). The ends were cut back, 1 base at V and 2 bases at J, with 9 bases in the middle. This CDR3 has 14 amino acids. Germline CDR1 is LGHNA and CDR2 is YSLEER.

This chain uses TRBV6-1 with TRBJ1-5; no clear D gene. V was cut by 5 bases and J by 7 bases, with 12 bases left in between. Germline values: CDR1 MNHNS, CDR2 SASEGT. The CDR3 has 13 amino acids. Here the CDR3 reads CASSSHSGQPQHF. The DNA of the CDR3 is TGTGCCAGCAGTAGCCACAGCGGGCAGCCCCAGCATTTT.

The chain has TRBV15 and TRBJ1-5, with 7 bases that match TRBD1. J gave up 5 bases and V 2 bases, and 12 bases lay outside the gene matches. From germline, CDR1 is LNHNV and CDR2 YYDKDF (reference sequence). This CDR3 is 17 amino acids long. The CDR3 bases are TGTGCCACCAGCAGAAGGACAGGCCGTTTGCTTGATCAGCCCCAGCATTTT. This translates into CATSRRTGRLLDQPQHF. Looking up the rest from reference TRBV15 and TRBJ1-5 gives the full variable domain: DAMVIQNPRYQVTQFGKPVTLSCSQTLNHNVMYWYQQKSSQAPKLLFHYYDKDFNNEADTPDNFQSRRPNTSFCFLDIRSPGLGDTAMYLCATSRRTGRLLDQPQHFGDGTRLSIL.

The V call is TRBV2, the J call TRBJ1-4; 8 bases match TRBD1. Germline lookup yields CDR1 SNHLY and CDR2 FYNNEI. The V gene end was trimmed by 5 bases and the J gene end by 8 bases; junction bases not matched to a gene: 4. The CDR3 sequence is 13 residues long. CDR3 loop: CASSTNRGEKLFF. The CDR3 DNA follows: TGTGCCAGCAGTACAAACAGGGGGGAAAAACTGTTTTTT.

This clone was recorded once. The genes are TRBV19 and TRBJ2-7; D gene uncertain. Trimming cost V 3 bases and J 6 bases, with 12 bases left between them. The V gene's germline CDR1 is LNHDA and CDR2 SQIVND (reference sequence). The CDR3 sequence is 13 residues long. This CDR3 reads CASSMVQVSEQYF. CDR3 bases: TGTGCCAGTAGTATGGTTCAGGTCTCCGAGCAGTACTTC.

This rearrangement joins TRBV7-2 to TRBJ1-5; D is perhaps TRBD1 (5 bases). Trimming left V 3 bases short and J 5 bases short, with 8 bases between. This CDR3 contains 13 residues. CDR1 and CDR2 (germline): SGHTA, FQGNSA. CDR3 amino acids: CASSFSRDQPQHF. CDR3 sequence (DNA): TGTGCCAGCAGCTTTAGCAGGGATCAGCCCCAGCATTTT.

This rearrangement joins TRBV5-3 to TRBJ2-3; 12 positions match TRBD2. TRBV5-3 carries the ORF label, with uncertain function. J was trimmed by 1 base and V by 0 bases; bases with no gene match: 6. CDR3 length: 18 amino acids. CDR3 DNA sequence: TGTGCCAGAAGCTTGGCTGGAGGACTAGCGGGATGCACAGATACGCAGTATTTT. Translating it yields CARSLAGGLAGCTDTQYF.

This clone appeared a few times. The rearrangement links TRBV4-1 to TRBJ2-1; D is tentatively TRBD1 or TRBD2 (5 bases each). Germline V gene lookup returns CDR1 MGHRA and CDR2 YSYEKL. The CDR3 spans 14 residues. V lost 0 bases, J lost 9 bases, and 12 bases lay in between. The CDR3 DNA follows: TGCGCCAGCAGCCAAGAGGTAGAGGGGTCTGAGCAGTTCTTC. It specifies CASSQEVEGSEQFF.

This clone was seen more than once but under ten times. The chain has TRBV5-1 and TRBJ2-7; no clear D gene. Trimming took 1 base from V and 5 from J, leaving 7 bases between them. The CDR3 is 12 residues long. The germline CDR1 and CDR2 sequences are SGHRS and YFSETQ. CDR3 in DNA: TGCGCCAGCAGCTTGTACGGAAACGAGCAGTACTTC. Amino acids: CASSLYGNEQYF.

This clone was picked up a small number of times. V gene TRBV5-1 combines with J gene TRBJ1-2; D gene ambiguous. The germline V and J ends were trimmed by 6 bases and 5 bases, with 14 bases remaining between them. The CDR3 has 13 residues. Germline V gene sequence: CDR1 SGHRS, CDR2 YFSETQ. The CDR3 DNA reads TGCGCCAGCACTTACGACTCTGGGTATGGCTACACCTTC. It encodes CASTYDSGYGYTF.

The chain has TRBV4-1 and TRBJ2-7; D remains unclear. Germline-derived CDR1 and CDR2 are MGHRA and YSYEKL. This CDR3 comprises 15 residues. Trimming pared 0 bases from V and 0 bases from J, leaving 9 bases between. DNA of the CDR3: TGCGCCAGCAGCCAAGAATTAATGAGCTCCTACGAGCAGTACTTC. Residues: CASSQELMSSYEQYF.

The chain employs TRBV5-1 and TRBJ1-2; 7 positions match TRBD1. This CDR3 has 13 residues. Germline V gene sequence: CDR1 SGHRS, CDR2 YFSETQ. Losses at the gene ends were 0 bases for V and 8 bases for J; bases not matched to a gene: 4. CDR3 sequence: CASSLADREGYTF. In DNA, the CDR3 is TGCGCCAGCAGCTTGGCCGACAGGGAAGGCTACACCTTC.

In this sample, this clone turned up a few times. The chain has TRBV30 and TRBJ2-7; tentative D call: TRBD1 (6 bases). The germline gives CDR1 GTSNPN, CDR2 SVGIG (reference sequence). With 0 bases removed from V and 5 bases from J, the gap between germline ends came to 8 bases. This CDR3 region has 12 residues. The DNA of the CDR3 is TGTGCCTGGAGTGTATACAGGGACGAGCAGTACTTC. It encodes CAWSVYRDEQYF. The full variable domain, with the rest looked up from reference TRBV30 and TRBJ2-7, is SQTIHQWPATLVQPVGSPLSLECTVEGTSNPNLYWYRQAAGRGLQLLFYSVGIGQISSEVPQNLSASRPQDRQFILSSKKLLLSDSGFYLCAWSVYRDEQYFGPGTRLTVT.

This rearrangement joins TRBV5-4 to TRBJ2-3; D not resolved. Germline CDR1 reads SGHNT; CDR2 reads YYREEE (reference sequence). This CDR3 is built from 12 residues. Deletions cut 3 bases from V and 2 bases from J, with 4 bases between. The CDR3 region is CASSSITDTQYF. For the CDR3, the DNA is TGTGCCAGCAGCTCCATCACAGATACGCAGTATTTT.

V is TRBV2 and J is TRBJ1-5; no firm D call. Trimming took 2 bases from V and 1 from J, leaving 12 bases between them. This CDR3 has 16 amino acids. Per germline, CDR1 SNHLY and CDR2 FYNNEI. The CDR3 DNA follows: TGTGCCAGCAGTGAACAGTCCGTGGGGAGCAATCAGCCCCAGCATTTT. This translates into CASSEQSVGSNQPQHF.

The chain uses TRBV18 and TRBJ2-7; 8 bases match TRBD1. The CDR3 is 15 amino acids. V lost 2 bases to trimming and J lost 0 bases; unmatched junction nucleotides: 3. CDR1 and CDR2 from the germline V gene are KGHSH and LQKENI. The CDR3 loop is CASSPSGGSSYEQYF. CDR3 nucleotides: TGTGCCAGCTCACCATCAGGGGGCTCCTCCTACGAGCAGTACTTC.

The gene calls are TRBV15 and TRBJ1-2; D is perhaps TRBD1 (5 bases). The CDR3 contains 13 residues. The V gene lost 3 bases and the J gene lost 6 bases, with 11 bases spanning the gap. Per germline, CDR1 LNHNV and CDR2 YYDKDF (reference sequence). The CDR3 spells CATSSGGGNGYTF. For the CDR3, the DNA is TGTGCCACCAGCAGTGGGGGTGGCAATGGCTACACCTTC.

The rearrangement joins TRBV25-1 to TRBJ1-2; possibly TRBD1 for D (5 bases). The CDR3 length is 14 residues. Trimming removed 3 bases at V and 7 bases at J, with 15 bases between. CDR1 is MGHDK, CDR2 SYGVNS, per germline. CDR3: CASSEGDLLGGYTF. The CDR3 bases are TGTGCCAGCAGTGAGGGGGACCTTCTGGGTGGCTACACCTTC.

This sequence joins TRBV30 and TRBJ1-2; unclear D gene. CDR1 GTSNPN and CDR2 SVGIG come from the germline V gene (reference sequence). The CDR3 runs to 12 residues. Trimming removed 1 base from V and 4 bases from J, with 7 bases in between. The CDR3 DNA reads TGTGCCTGGAGTGGGAGCGGCTATGGCTACACCTTC. It translates to CAWSGSGYGYTF.

The V gene is TRBV29-1, the J gene TRBJ2-7; the D gene is possibly TRBD2 (6 bases). CDR1 is SQVTM, CDR2 ANQGSEA, per germline. The CDR3 loop spans 14 amino acids. Trimming shortened V by 4 bases and J by 2 bases, and 15 bases separated the two germline ends. CDR3 residues: CSVARAGTTYEQYF. The CDR3 DNA is TGCAGCGTTGCGCGGGCGGGAACAACCTACGAGCAGTACTTC.

The chain links TRBV5-6 to TRBJ2-7; 7 bases are a match to TRBD1. The V gene's germline CDR1 is SGHDT and CDR2 YYEEEE. The CDR3 is 16 residues long. J gave up 3 bases and V 4 bases, and 13 bases lay outside the gene matches. This CDR3 reads CASSLTLGTVNYEQYF. CDR3 nucleotide sequence: TGTGCCAGCAGCCTTACACTCGGGACAGTTAACTACGAGCAGTACTTC.

The chain has TRBV19 and TRBJ2-4; the D gene could be TRBD1 or TRBD2 (5 bases each). CDR1 is LNHDA, CDR2 SQIVND, per germline (reference sequence). The CDR3 extends over 15 amino acids. Trimming shortened V by 11 bases and J by 0 bases, and 17 bases separated the two germline ends. This CDR3 reads CASSDGAIAKNIQYF. The CDR3 DNA reads TGTGCCTCCTCGGACGGGGCTATAGCCAAAAACATTCAGTACTTC. The entire variable domain, with the rest obtained from reference TRBV19 and TRBJ2-4, is as follows: DGGITQSPKYLFRKEGQNVTLSCEQNLNHDAMYWYRQDPGQGLRLIYYSQIVNDFQKGDIAEGYSVSREKKESFPLTVTSAQKNPTAFYLCASSDGAIAKNIQYFGAGTRLSVL.

CDR3 sequence reads: CASSSGPTRLVGRYEQYF. The DNA for the CDR3 is TGTGCCAGCAGCTCGGGGCCTACGAGACTAGTTGGTAGGTACGAGCAGTACTTC. The rearrangement joins TRBV11-2 to TRBJ2-7; D is possibly TRBD2 (6 bases). Germline V lookup: CDR1 SGHAT, CDR2 FQNNGV. Trimming stripped 4 bases from V and 4 bases from J, with 26 bases between. This CDR3 has 18 residues. The full variable domain, rest sourced from reference TRBV11-2 and TRBJ2-7, is EAGVAQSPRYKIIEKRQSVAFWCNPISGHATLYWYQQILGQGPKLLIQFQNNGVVDDSQLPKDRFSAERLKGVDSTLKIQPAKLEDSAVYLCASSSGPTRLVGRYEQYFGPGTRLTVT.